This T cell receptor (beta chain) was retrieved from a study of vaccination effects on CD4 cells after COVID-19 (dated by TCRdb to between 2022 and 2023). Context from the whole study: In the ViraFEST assay, PBMC were stimulated with viral peptide pools, and TCR sequencing was then used to find antigen-specific CD4+ T cell clonotypes based on their expansion. The full study included over 8 COVID-19 convalescent patients and several SARS-CoV-2-naive healthy vaccine recipients. The Oncomine TCR Beta short-read assay on an Illumina iSeq 100 was used to sequence cultures from other donors in the study. The study compared SARS-CoV-2 spike-specific CD4+ TCR repertoires before and after mRNA vaccination in COVID-19 convalescent patients and infection-naive vaccine recipients. A few million PBMC per well were cultured with around 9.8 ug/ml peptides in IMDM containing around 4.6% human AB serum, approximately 9.1 IU/ml IL-2 and gentamicin. Each participant got two doses of an mRNA SARS-CoV-2 vaccine, either BNT162b2 or mRNA-1273. What the study reported, not specific to this receptor: In healthy vaccine recipients, vaccine-induced clones were almost all SARS-CoV-2 mono-reactive, with only 1 of 255 being cross-reactive with common cold coronaviruses. At late post-vaccination timepoints, both infection-induced and vaccine-induced clones showed marked clonal contraction, consistent with waning T cell responses. The study was limited by a small number of convalescent patients, and early post-infection timepoints were lacking.

This clone was observed a handful of times. No cognate antigen has been identified for it. The record has no base qualities; no much larger clone is one base away. After around 11 days of culture, CD4+ T cells were isolated with the EasySep CD4+ T cell isolation kit. None of the healthy vaccine recipients had a prior SARS-CoV-2 infection, which was confirmed by nucleocapsid antibody tests that came back negative both before and after vaccination. Half of the culture medium was replaced with fresh IL-2-containing medium on days 3 and 7. Each peptide stimulation condition was cultured in triplicate wells unless otherwise noted. Using Ficoll-Paque Plus gradient centrifugation, PBMC were separated from whole blood and then either used fresh or cryopreserved at -140C. Genomic DNA was extracted from cultured CD4+ T cells with the QIAamp micro DNA kit. The germline V gene gives CDR1 as SGHDN and CDR2 as FVKESK. Trimming removed 3 bases from V and 10 bases from J, leaving 10 bases between the germline ends. Spanning cysteine to phenylalanine, the CDR3 consists of 13 amino acids. The DNA shown is the 39-base CDR3, in frame from base 1.

Libraries came from the immunoSEQ multiplex PCR assay. DNA from the cultured and isolated CD4+ T cells underwent TCR beta CDR3 sequencing. As for how the authors treated the data: Non-productive TCR sequences were removed, reads were trimmed to the CDR3 region, and CDR3s of at least 7 amino acids were retained. The MANAFEST web app was used to pick out antigen-specific clonotypes by comparing their expansion in peptide wells with that in reference cultures. Positive clones required FDR<0.05 expansion versus reference and all other wells, odds ratio above 5, and frequency above 0.1% in two replicate wells. Cross-reactive clonotypes were defined as significantly expanded in SARS-CoV-2 spike wells and in at least one common cold coronavirus spike condition. Using the stringdist R package, CDR3 similarity was measured by Levenshtein distance, and unrooted trees were constructed with ape in R 3.6.1. In its TCRdb copy, this immuneACCESS table keeps in-frame sequences only and misses some clones. Where compared with another copy, unresolved V genes explain less than half of these, and the others have no known cause. V and J calls and clone size are as listed in that table; D and trimming were resolved from the DNA. In all, the sample holds under 50,000 clones, and over 50% of those were seen once. Of the sample, roughly 6% is held by the ten largest clones.

This receptor chain uses TRBV14 and TRBJ1-6; D gene: possibly TRBD1, on 6 matching bases. The clonotype was recovered from a human donor who received a COVID-19 vaccine. Specimen: CD4+ T cells from PBMCs cultured without peptide, collected before COVID-19 vaccination. The DNA sequence follows: TGTGCCAGCAGCCAGTCAGGACAGTCACCCCTCCACTTT. Its protein reads: CASSQSGQSPLHF. Full variable domain (CDR3 extended with the reference TRBV14 and TRBJ1-6 proteins): EAGVTQFPSHSVIEKGQTVTLRCDPISGHDNLYWYRRVMGKEIKFLLHFVKESKQDESGMPNNRFLAERTGGTYSTLKVQPAELEDSGVYFCASSQSGQSPLHFGNGTRLTVT.